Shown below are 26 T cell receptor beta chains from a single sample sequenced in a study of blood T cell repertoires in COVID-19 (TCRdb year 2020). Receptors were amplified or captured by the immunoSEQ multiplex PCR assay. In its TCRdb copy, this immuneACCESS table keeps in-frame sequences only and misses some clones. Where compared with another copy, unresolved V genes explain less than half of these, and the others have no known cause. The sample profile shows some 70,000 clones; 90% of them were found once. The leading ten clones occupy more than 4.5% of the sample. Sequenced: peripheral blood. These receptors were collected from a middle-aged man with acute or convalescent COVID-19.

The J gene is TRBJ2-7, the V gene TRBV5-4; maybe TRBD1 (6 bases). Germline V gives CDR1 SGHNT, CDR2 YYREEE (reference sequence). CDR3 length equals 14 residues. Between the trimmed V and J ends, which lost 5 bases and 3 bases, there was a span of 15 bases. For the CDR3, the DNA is TGTGCCAGCAGTCTTGACGGGGACAACTACGAGCAGTACTTC. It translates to CASSLDGDNYEQYF.

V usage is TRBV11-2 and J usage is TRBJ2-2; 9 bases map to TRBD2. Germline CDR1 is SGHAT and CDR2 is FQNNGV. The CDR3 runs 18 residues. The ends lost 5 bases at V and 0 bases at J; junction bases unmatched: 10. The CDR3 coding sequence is TGTGCCAGCAGCCAATCGTGGACTAGCGATGCGAACACCGGGGAGCTGTTTTTT. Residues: CASSQSWTSDANTGELFF.

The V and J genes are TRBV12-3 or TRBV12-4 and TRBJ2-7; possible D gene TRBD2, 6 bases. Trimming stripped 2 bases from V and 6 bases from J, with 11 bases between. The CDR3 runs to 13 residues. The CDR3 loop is CASSLSGDSEQYF. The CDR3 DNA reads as TGTGCCAGCAGTTTATCGGGGGATAGCGAGCAGTACTTC.

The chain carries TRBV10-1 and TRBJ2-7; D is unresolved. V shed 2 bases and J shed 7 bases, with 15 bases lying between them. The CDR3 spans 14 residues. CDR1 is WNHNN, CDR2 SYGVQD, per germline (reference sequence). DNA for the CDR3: TGCGCCAGCAGTGAGGAGGTTACTACGTTAGAGCAGTACTTC. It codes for CASSEEVTTLEQYF.

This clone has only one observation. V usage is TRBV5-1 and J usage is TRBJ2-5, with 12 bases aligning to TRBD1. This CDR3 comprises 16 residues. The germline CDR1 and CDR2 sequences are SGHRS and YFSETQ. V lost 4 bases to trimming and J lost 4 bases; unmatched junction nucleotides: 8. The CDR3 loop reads CASSITPGQGAETQYF. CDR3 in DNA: TGCGCCAGCAGCATAACCCCGGGACAGGGGGCAGAGACCCAGTACTTC.

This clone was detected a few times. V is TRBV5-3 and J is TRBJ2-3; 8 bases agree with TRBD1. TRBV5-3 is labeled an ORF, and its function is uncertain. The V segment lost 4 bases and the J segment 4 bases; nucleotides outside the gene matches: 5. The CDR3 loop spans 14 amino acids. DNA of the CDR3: TGTGCCAGAAGCGGACAGGGTCGCGCAGATACGCAGTATTTT. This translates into CARSGQGRADTQYF.

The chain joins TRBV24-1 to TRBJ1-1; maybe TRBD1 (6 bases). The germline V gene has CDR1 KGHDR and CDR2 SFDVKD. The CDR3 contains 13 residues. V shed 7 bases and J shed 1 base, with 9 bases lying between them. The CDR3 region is CATSRGQNTEAFF. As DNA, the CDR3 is TGTGCCACCAGCAGGGGCCAGAACACTGAAGCTTTCTTT.

The CDR3 spells CASGPQAEGYEQYF. For the CDR3, the DNA is TGTGCCAGCGGTCCCCAGGCGGAGGGGTACGAGCAGTACTTC. V and J are TRBV19 and TRBJ2-7; perhaps TRBD2 as D (6 bases). This CDR3 region has 14 residues. Germline CDR1 is LNHDA and CDR2 is SQIVND (reference sequence). V was pared by 9 bases and J by 4 bases, with 19 bases between.

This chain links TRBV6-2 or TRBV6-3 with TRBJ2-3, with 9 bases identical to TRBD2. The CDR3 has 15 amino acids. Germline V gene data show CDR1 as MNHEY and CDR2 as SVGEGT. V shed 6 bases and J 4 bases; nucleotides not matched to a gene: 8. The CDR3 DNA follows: TGTGCCAGCAGCCCCCAGGGACTAGCCCCAGATACGCAGTATTTT. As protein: CASSPQGLAPDTQYF.

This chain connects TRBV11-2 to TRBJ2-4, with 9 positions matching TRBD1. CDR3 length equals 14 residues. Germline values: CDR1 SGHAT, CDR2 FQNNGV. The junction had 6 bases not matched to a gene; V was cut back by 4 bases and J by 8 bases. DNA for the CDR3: TGTGCCAGCAGCTCGACAGGGGGTGGGGACATTCAGTACTTC. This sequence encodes CASSSTGGGDIQYF.

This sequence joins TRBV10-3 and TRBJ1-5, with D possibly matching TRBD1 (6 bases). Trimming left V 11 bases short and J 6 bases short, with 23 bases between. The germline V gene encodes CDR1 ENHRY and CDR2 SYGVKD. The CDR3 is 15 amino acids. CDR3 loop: CAAAPHRDEVQPQHF. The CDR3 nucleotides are TGTGCCGCGGCCCCCCACAGGGATGAGGTTCAGCCCCAGCATTTT.

CDR3 loop: CASSLAGLAGVSGKNIQYF. The CDR3 DNA follows: TGTGCCAGCAGCTTAGCTGGTCTAGCGGGAGTCTCGGGCAAAAACATTCAGTACTTC. The chain links TRBV7-2 to TRBJ2-4; 10 nucleotides line up with TRBD2. Trimming removed 0 bases from V and 3 bases from J; junction bases left unmatched: 11. This CDR3 is 19 amino acids long. Germline V gene lookup returns CDR1 SGHTA and CDR2 FQGNSA.

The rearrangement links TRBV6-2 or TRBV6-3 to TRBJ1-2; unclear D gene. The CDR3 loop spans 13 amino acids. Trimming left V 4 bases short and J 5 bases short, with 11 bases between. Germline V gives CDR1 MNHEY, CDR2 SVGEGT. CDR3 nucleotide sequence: TGTGCCAGCAGTTCGCAGGAAAGATATGGCTACACCTTC. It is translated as CASSSQERYGYTF.

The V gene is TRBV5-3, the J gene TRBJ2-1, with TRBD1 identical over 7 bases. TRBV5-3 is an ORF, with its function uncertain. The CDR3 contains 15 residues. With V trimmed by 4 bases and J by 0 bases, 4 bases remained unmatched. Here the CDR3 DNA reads TGTGCCAGAAGCAGGGGACAGAGCTCCTACAATGAGCAGTTCTTC. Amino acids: CARSRGQSSYNEQFF.

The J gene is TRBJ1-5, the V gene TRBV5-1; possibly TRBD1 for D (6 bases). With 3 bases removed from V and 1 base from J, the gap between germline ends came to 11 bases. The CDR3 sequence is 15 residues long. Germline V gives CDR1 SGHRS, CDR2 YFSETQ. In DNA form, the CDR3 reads TGCGCCAGCAGCTCCGATACAGGGAGCAATCAGCCCCAGCATTTT. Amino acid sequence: CASSSDTGSNQPQHF.

The CDR3 nucleotides read TGTGCCAGCAGTTTGCCTGGGTGGAGCGTCCTGACTTTC. Encoded protein: CASSLPGWSVLTF. This chain joins TRBV12-3 or TRBV12-4 and TRBJ2-6; D is uncertain. The CDR3 covers 13 residues. Trimming removed 3 bases from V and 12 bases from J, with 12 bases in between.

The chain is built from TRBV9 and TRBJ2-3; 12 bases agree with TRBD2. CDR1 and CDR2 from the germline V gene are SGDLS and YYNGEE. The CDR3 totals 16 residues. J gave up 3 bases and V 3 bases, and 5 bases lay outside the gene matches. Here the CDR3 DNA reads TGTGCCAGCAGCGGTACTAGCGGGAGGTTAACAGATACGCAGTATTTT. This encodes CASSGTSGRLTDTQYF.

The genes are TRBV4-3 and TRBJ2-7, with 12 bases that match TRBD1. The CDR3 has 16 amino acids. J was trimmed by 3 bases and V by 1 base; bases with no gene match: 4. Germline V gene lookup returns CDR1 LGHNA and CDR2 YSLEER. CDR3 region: CASSQAGTGGFYEQYF. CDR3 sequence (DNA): TGCGCCAGCAGCCAAGCTGGGACAGGGGGCTTCTACGAGCAGTACTTC.

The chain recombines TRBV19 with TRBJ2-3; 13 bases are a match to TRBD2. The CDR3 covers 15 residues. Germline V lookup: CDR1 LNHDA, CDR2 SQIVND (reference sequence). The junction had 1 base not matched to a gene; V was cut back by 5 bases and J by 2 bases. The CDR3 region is CASSGLAGVTDTQYF. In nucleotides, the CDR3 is TGTGCCAGTAGTGGACTAGCGGGAGTCACAGATACGCAGTATTTT.

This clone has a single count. CDR3 sequence: CASSARGEKLFF. CDR3 DNA: TGTGCCAGCAGTGCAAGGGGGGAAAAACTGTTTTTT. The V call is TRBV6-6, the J call TRBJ1-4; D possibly corresponds to TRBD1 (6 bases). Trimming took 5 bases from V and 8 from J, leaving 9 bases between them. CDR1 MNHNY and CDR2 SVGAGI come from the germline V gene (reference sequence). There are 12 residues in the CDR3.

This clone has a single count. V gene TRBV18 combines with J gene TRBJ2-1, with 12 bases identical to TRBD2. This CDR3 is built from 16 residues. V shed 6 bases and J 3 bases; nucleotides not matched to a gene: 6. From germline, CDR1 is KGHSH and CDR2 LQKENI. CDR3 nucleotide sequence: TGTGCCAGCTCTCTAGGACTAGCGGGAAGCTACAATGAGCAGTTCTTC. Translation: CASSLGLAGSYNEQFF.

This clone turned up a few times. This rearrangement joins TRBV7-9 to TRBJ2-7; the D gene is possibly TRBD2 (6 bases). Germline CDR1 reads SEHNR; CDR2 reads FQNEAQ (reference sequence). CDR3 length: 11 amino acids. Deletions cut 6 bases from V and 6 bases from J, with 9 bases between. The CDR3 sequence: CASSRGGEQYF. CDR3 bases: TGTGCCAGCAGTAGGGGAGGCGAGCAGTACTTC. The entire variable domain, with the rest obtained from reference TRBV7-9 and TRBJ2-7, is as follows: DTGVSQNPRHKITKRGQNVTFRCDPISEHNRLYWYRQTLGQGPEFLTYFQNEAQLEKSRLLSDRFSAERPKGSFSTLEIQRTEQGDSAMYLCASSRGGEQYFGPGTRLTVT.

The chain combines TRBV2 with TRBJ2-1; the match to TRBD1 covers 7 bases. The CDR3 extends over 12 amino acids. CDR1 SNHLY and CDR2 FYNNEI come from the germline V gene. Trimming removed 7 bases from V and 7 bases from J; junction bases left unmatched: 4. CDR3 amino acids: CASIDRANEQFF. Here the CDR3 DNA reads TGTGCCAGCATCGACAGGGCGAATGAGCAGTTCTTC.

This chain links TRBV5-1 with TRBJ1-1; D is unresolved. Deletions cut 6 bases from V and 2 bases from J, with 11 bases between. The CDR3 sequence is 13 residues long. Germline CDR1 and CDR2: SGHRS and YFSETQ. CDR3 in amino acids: CASTVRPNTEAFF. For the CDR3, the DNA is TGCGCCAGCACAGTTCGCCCTAACACTGAAGCTTTCTTT.

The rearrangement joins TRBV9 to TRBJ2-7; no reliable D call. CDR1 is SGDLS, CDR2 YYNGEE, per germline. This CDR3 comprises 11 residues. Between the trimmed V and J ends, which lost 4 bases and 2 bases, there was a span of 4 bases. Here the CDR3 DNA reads TGTGCCAGCAGCCTCGCCTACGAGCAGTACTTC. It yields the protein CASSLAYEQYF.

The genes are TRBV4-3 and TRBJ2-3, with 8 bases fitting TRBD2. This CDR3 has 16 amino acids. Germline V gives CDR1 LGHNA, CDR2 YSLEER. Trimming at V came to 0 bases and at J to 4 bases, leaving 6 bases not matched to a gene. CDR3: CASSQEAGLGADTQYF. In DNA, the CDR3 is TGCGCCAGCAGCCAAGAGGCGGGACTAGGGGCAGATACGCAGTATTTT.